The present T cell receptor (beta chain) was sequenced within a study of blood T cell repertoires in COVID-19. Study in general: Sites in the United States, Italy and Spain provided acute and convalescent COVID-19 samples. T cells, B-cell-depleted T cells, or PBMCs supplied cDNA or gDNA.

Under the authors' procedure: Researchers report that nucleated cell counts were estimated from reference gene primer amplification. Sequencing was performed with immunoSEQ multiplex PCR; in TCRdb, only in-frame clones are kept and a portion is missing. That table gives V, J and clone size, and the DNA gave D and trimming. The sample yields under 85,000 clones, over 70% seen once. Material: peripheral blood. The source of this sequence is a human donor in a cohort sampled during active COVID-19.

CDR3 amino acids: CASSPPGAGNTIYF. The CDR3 bases are TGTGCCAGCAGCCCACCAGGCGCTGGAAACACCATATATTTT. The chain recombines TRBV11-2 with TRBJ1-3, with no clear D. CDR1 is SGHAT and CDR2 is FQNNGV in the germline V gene. V lost 5 bases and J lost 2, with 10 bases in between. The CDR3 length is 14 residues.